These 27 T cell receptor beta chains came from one sample sequenced in a study of T-cell reconstitution after alpha-beta-depleted transplantation in children (dated by TCRdb to the mid-2010s). Summary of the overall study and its limitations: Over the following months the frequencies of hyperexpanded clones went down, and after one year T-cell counts and TCRbeta diversity were mostly credited to newly produced T cells.

The receptor library was made with PCR. Sequencer: Illumina HiSeq 2500. To normalize quantification of the TCRbeta repertoire, the TCR libraries were built with molecular barcoding that relied on unique molecular identifiers. The raw public data were reprocessed by TCRdb itself: fastp quality trimming at Q25, MiXCR clonotype calling, in-frame beta chains only. Rows matching on CDR3 protein sequence are summarized as one entry with the most common DNA and genes. This sample comprises hundreds of thousands of distinct CDR3 sequences, roughly 7.8% of them detected only once. The ten biggest clones cover approximately 9.6% of the sample. Antigen specificity for these receptors is unknown. Read against the paper, the sample's treatment or condition label means: allogeneic hematopoietic cell transplantation with graft depleted of TCRalphabeta T cells and CD19 B cells. Source: peripheral blood, taken 360 days after TCRalphabeta/CD19-depleted stem cell transplant. All receptors derive from a female patient aged 2-15 years who had a stem cell transplant for Fanconi anemia, so the T cells may come from the graft donor.

The rearrangement uses TRBV6-1 and TRBJ1-4, with D possibly being TRBD1 (5 bases). The length of the CDR3 is 14 residues. CDR1 and CDR2 from the germline V gene are MNHNS and SASEGT. Trimming removed 5 bases from V and 5 bases from J, with 12 bases in between. The CDR3: CASSLRAFNEKLFF. CDR3 in DNA: TGTGCCAGCAGTCTCAGGGCCTTCAATGAAAAACTGTTTTTT.

This clonotype was detected ten times or more. The rearrangement joins TRBV28 to TRBJ2-3; 12 bases align to TRBD2. Trimming cost V 5 bases and J 2 bases; bases outside gene matches: 2. The CDR3 length is 15 residues. Germline V gene sequence: CDR1 MDHEN, CDR2 SYDVKM. The CDR3 DNA reads TGTGCCAGCAGTAGACTAGCGGGAGACACAGATACGCAGTATTTT. Translated: CASSRLAGDTDTQYF.

This clonotype was seen repeatedly, ten times or more. The chain joins TRBV11-2 to TRBJ2-2; the match to TRBD1 covers 7 bases. Germline V gives CDR1 SGHAT, CDR2 FQNNGV. V shed 4 bases and J 4 bases; nucleotides not matched to a gene: 9. There are 16 residues in the CDR3. The DNA of the CDR3 is TGTGCCAGCAGCTCCGAGTCCCGGGACAGCACCGGGGAGCTGTTTTTT. Its translation: CASSSESRDSTGELFF.

This clonotype was detected many times. The genes are TRBV6-1 and TRBJ2-1, with 7 bases that match TRBD2. The ends lost 4 bases at V and 1 base at J; junction bases unmatched: 4. The CDR3 has 15 amino acids. Looked up from germline, CDR1 is MNHNS and CDR2 is SASEGT. CDR3 nucleotide sequence: TGTGCCAGCAGTGGACTAGCCCTATCCTACAATGAGCAGTTCTTC. Protein: CASSGLALSYNEQFF.

This clonotype was recorded at least ten times. V and J are TRBV12-3 or TRBV12-4 and TRBJ2-1; tentative D call: TRBD1 (5 bases). V was pared by 1 base and J by 7 bases, with 5 bases between. CDR3 size: 12 residues. CDR3 residues: CASSLDRNEQFF. The CDR3 bases are TGTGCCAGCAGTTTAGACAGGAATGAGCAGTTCTTC.

This clonotype was recorded a few times. Germline is not matched at one junction end, which may reflect a read error. V is TRBV29-1 and J is TRBJ2-1, with D possibly being TRBD2 (7 bases). The CDR3 length is 14 residues. CDR1 and CDR2 from the germline V gene are SQVTM and ANQGSEA. The DNA of the CDR3 is TGTAGCTATGGGGGGGCAGGCGTGGGGAATGAGCAGTTCTTC. Translating it yields CSYGGAGVGNEQFF.

This clonotype has at least ten counts. This rearrangement joins TRBV7-9 to TRBJ2-3; D is perhaps TRBD1 (6 bases). With 2 bases removed from V and 6 bases from J, the gap between germline ends came to 12 bases. CDR3 length equals 14 residues. Per germline, CDR1 SEHNR and CDR2 FQNEAQ (reference sequence). CDR3: CASSLPLQGDTQYF. For the CDR3, the DNA is TGTGCCAGCAGCTTACCTCTCCAGGGGGATACGCAGTATTTT.

At least ten counts were recorded for this clonotype. V is TRBV10-3 and J is TRBJ1-1, with 7 nucleotides matching TRBD1. The CDR3 covers 13 residues. With V trimmed by 10 bases and J by 0 bases, 5 bases remained unmatched. Germline-derived CDR1 and CDR2 are ENHRY and SYGVKD. This CDR3 is CATNRGLNTEAFF. The CDR3 nucleotides are TGTGCCACCAACAGGGGCCTGAACACTGAAGCTTTCTTT.

The table lists this clonotype with a few counts. J is TRBJ2-1 and V is TRBV7-8; 8 bases are shared with TRBD1. Germline CDR1 reads SGHVS; CDR2 reads FQNEAQ. V trimming: 7 bases; J trimming: 0 bases; junction bases outside the gene matches: 8. The CDR3 extends over 16 amino acids. CDR3 region: CASKITGGSSYNEQFF. The CDR3 coding sequence is TGTGCCAGCAAGATTACAGGGGGGAGCTCCTACAATGAGCAGTTCTTC. The full variable domain, completed using reference TRBV7-8 and TRBJ2-1, is GAGVSQSPRYKVAKRGQDVALRCDPISGHVSLFWYQQALGQGPEFLTYFQNEAQLDKSGLPSDRFFAERPEGSVSTLKIQRTQQEDSAVYLCASKITGGSSYNEQFFGPGTRLTVL.

This clonotype was observed many times. The chain is built from TRBV4-2 and TRBJ1-1, with no clear D. CDR1 and CDR2 from the germline V gene are LGHNA and YNFKEQ. The length of the CDR3 is 13 residues. Trimming removed 0 bases at V and 3 bases at J, with 5 bases between. In DNA, the CDR3 is TGTGCCAGCAGCCAAGAACCACACACTGAAGCTTTCTTT. Protein: CASSQEPHTEAFF.

This clonotype was seen a few times. The gene calls are TRBV7-2 and TRBJ1-2; D not certain. V lost 5 bases and J lost 5, with 12 bases in between. CDR3 size: 13 residues. Germline V CDR1 and CDR2: SGHTA, FQGNSA. CDR3 region: CASSPNRVYGYTF. In DNA, the CDR3 is TGTGCCAGCAGCCCAAACCGAGTATATGGCTACACCTTC.

This clonotype turned up a few times. This chain joins TRBV6-2 or TRBV6-3 and TRBJ1-5; 9 nucleotides agree with TRBD1. Germline V gene sequence: CDR1 MNHEY, CDR2 SVGEGT. The CDR3 has 15 residues. With V trimmed by 7 bases and J by 5 bases, 9 bases remained unmatched. The CDR3 loop reads CASNTGTGTYQPQHF. The DNA for the CDR3 is TGTGCCAGCAATACCGGGACAGGGACATATCAGCCCCAGCATTTT.

This clonotype has only a few counts. The J gene is TRBJ2-2, the V gene TRBV27; maybe TRBD1 (6 bases). Per germline, CDR1 MNHEY and CDR2 SMNVEV (reference sequence). Trimming took 4 bases from V and 5 from J, leaving 11 bases between them. The CDR3 sequence is 14 residues long. Written as DNA, the CDR3 is TGTGCCAGCAGTTACCTAACAGGGACCGGGGAGCTGTTTTTT. Encoded protein: CASSYLTGTGELFF.

This clonotype was counted between two and nine times. CDR3 residues: CASSYSSGSTDTQYF. The CDR3 coding sequence is TGTGCCAGCAGTTACTCAAGCGGAAGCACAGATACGCAGTATTTT. The chain links TRBV6-2 or TRBV6-3 to TRBJ2-3, with TRBD2 as a possible D gene (5 bases). The CDR3 sequence is 15 residues long. Germline V gene lookup returns CDR1 MNHEY and CDR2 SVGEGT. The V end lost 0 bases, the J end lost 0 bases, and 7 bases lay between the germline ends.

This clonotype was seen repeatedly, ten times or more. V gene TRBV20-1 combines with J gene TRBJ2-2; D is ambiguous. V was trimmed by 5 bases and J by 0 bases, leaving 4 bases between them. The CDR3 loop spans 12 amino acids. In germline, CDR1 is DFQATT, CDR2 SNEGSKA (reference sequence). The CDR3 here is CSARTNTGELFF. The CDR3 DNA follows: TGCAGTGCTCGGACGAACACCGGGGAGCTGTTTTTT.

The chain employs TRBV18 and TRBJ1-1; no firm D call. This CDR3 comprises 17 residues. CDR1 and CDR2 from the germline V gene are KGHSH and LQKENI. V gave up 5 bases and J gave up 2 bases, with 21 bases separating them. The CDR3 nucleotides are TGTGCCAGCTCATCCCGGAATATATCACCCACTAACACTGAAGCTTTCTTT. Translated: CASSSRNISPTNTEAFF.

This clonotype was found many times. The chain uses TRBV6-4 and TRBJ2-7; no reliable D call. V was trimmed by 8 bases and J by 3 bases, leaving 5 bases between them. CDR1 is MRHNA, CDR2 SNTAGT, per germline. The CDR3 runs 10 residues. Here the CDR3 DNA reads TGTGCCAGCGCCTTCTACGAGCAGTACTTC. It yields the protein CASAFYEQYF.

Only a few counts were recorded for this clonotype. The J gene is TRBJ2-2, the V gene TRBV20-1; 8 positions agree with TRBD2. The germline CDR1 and CDR2 sequences are DFQATT and SNEGSKA (reference sequence). The CDR3 loop spans 13 amino acids. The CDR3 DNA is TGCGGGTGGACTAGCCCAAACACCGGGGAGCTGTTTTTT. Residues: CGWTSPNTGELFF.

This clonotype was counted at least ten times. The rearrangement joins TRBV20-1 to TRBJ2-7; 13 nucleotides line up with TRBD2. CDR1 and CDR2 from the germline V gene are DFQATT and SNEGSKA (reference sequence). The CDR3 consists of 16 residues. J was trimmed by 2 bases and V by 3 bases; bases with no gene match: 7. The CDR3 loop is CSASPTGTSGTYEQYF. The CDR3 DNA is TGCAGTGCTAGCCCCACCGGGACTAGCGGGACCTACGAGCAGTACTTC.

This clonotype was counted at least ten times. This chain uses TRBV12-3 or TRBV12-4 with TRBJ1-1, with a weak D call TRBD1 (5 bases). V lost 5 bases to trimming and J lost 5 bases, with 15 bases between them. The CDR3 has 14 amino acids. CDR3: CASSAQGRETEAFF. The CDR3 DNA reads as TGTGCCAGCAGTGCCCAGGGTCGGGAGACTGAAGCTTTCTTT.

This clonotype was observed many times. This chain links TRBV20-1 with TRBJ2-7; 10 nucleotides align to TRBD2. The ends lost 1 base at V and 0 bases at J; junction bases unmatched: 3. Germline values: CDR1 DFQATT, CDR2 SNEGSKA (reference sequence). CDR3 length: 15 residues. This CDR3 is CSARVSGGLSYEQYF. The CDR3 region has the DNA TGCAGTGCTAGAGTTAGCGGGGGGCTCTCCTACGAGCAGTACTTC.

The chain has TRBV3-1 and TRBJ1-3; D remains unclear. Germline CDR1 is LGHDT and CDR2 is YNNKEL (reference sequence). The V gene lost 5 bases and the J gene lost 0 bases, with 17 bases spanning the gap. CDR3 length: 17 amino acids. CDR3 sequence (DNA): TGTGCCAGCAGCAAGGTCGGTCTGGGCAGCTCTGGAAACACCATATATTTT. This gives the protein CASSKVGLGSSGNTIYF.

This clonotype was observed at least ten times. The chain uses TRBV12-3 or TRBV12-4 and TRBJ2-3; a weak D match, TRBD1 (6 bases). Trimming took off 4 bases at V and 5 bases at J, with 13 bases between the two ends. The CDR3 extends over 14 amino acids. Here the CDR3 reads CASSYQTGIDTQYF. The CDR3 DNA follows: TGTGCCAGCAGTTACCAAACAGGGATAGATACGCAGTATTTT.

There are many counts of this clonotype. CDR3 amino acids: CASASESEAFF. The CDR3 DNA sequence: TGTGCCAGCGCATCCGAGTCTGAAGCTTTCTTT. This chain links TRBV28 with TRBJ1-1, with no clear D. CDR1 is MDHEN and CDR2 is SYDVKM in the germline V gene. The CDR3 has 11 amino acids. V gave up 8 bases and J gave up 6 bases, with 10 bases separating them.

The V and J genes are TRBV5-1 and TRBJ2-3; 9 bases line up with TRBD2. This CDR3 has 20 amino acids. Germline assignment: CDR1 SGHRS and CDR2 YFSETQ. The V segment lost 0 bases and the J segment 5 bases; nucleotides outside the gene matches: 19. The CDR3 reads CASSLGRGIAGERFGDTQYF. The DNA for the CDR3 is TGCGCCAGCAGCTTGGGAAGAGGGATAGCGGGAGAACGGTTTGGAGATACGCAGTATTTT.

This clonotype showed up many times. V usage is TRBV12-3 or TRBV12-4 and J usage is TRBJ2-3, with D possibly being TRBD1 or TRBD2 (5 bases each). Trimming took off 5 bases at V and 4 bases at J, with 19 bases between the two ends. The CDR3 has 16 amino acids. CDR3 coding DNA: TGTGCCAGCAGTGTCGCCGGGACCCCGCGGGCAGATACGCAGTATTTT. This encodes CASSVAGTPRADTQYF.

This rearrangement joins TRBV6-1 to TRBJ1-1; possibly TRBD1 for D (6 bases). From germline, CDR1 is MNHNS and CDR2 SASEGT. V lost 8 bases and J lost 1, with 14 bases in between. The CDR3 has 14 amino acids. CDR3 residues: CASWRDTSNTEAFF. The CDR3 coding sequence is TGTGCCAGCTGGAGGGACACTTCGAACACTGAAGCTTTCTTT.